This TCR beta chain derives from a study of cytomegalovirus exposure and HLA in healthy donors (dated by TCRdb to 2016 to 2017). The study in broad terms: In an earlier analysis of about 560 of the donors, 250 to 350 Gb of sequence data and 100 million or so unique TCR beta sequences from roughly 180 million T cells were reported. Roughly 300 gigabases of sequencing data and tens of millions of unique TCR sequences were included in an early release covering 550 to 800 HLA-typed donors. Of the approximately 400 genotyped donors, over 70% fell in the genetic ancestry cluster associated with self-reported Caucasian donors. The aim of the study was to test whether cataloging public T cell receptors could identify signatures of past pathogen exposure. The study profiled the T cell repertoires of 500 to 800 subjects by immunosequencing and related them to cytomegalovirus serostatus. Along with the approximately 700-subject first cohort, a separate validation cohort of 120 different subjects was used. To predict cytomegalovirus infection status, the study combined high-throughput TCR immunosequencing, statistical association of individual TCRs with disease status, and machine learning. A later analysis re-analyzed previously published TCR beta repertoires from 660 or so donors and added high-resolution HLA genotyping to study TCR occurrence patterns. Rather than drawing on any new phenotypic data, the later analysis identified candidate immune exposures from TCR beta sequences and the way those sequences occurred across donors. An earlier analysis of 500 to 750 of the donors applied high-throughput TCR beta sequencing to assess whether each TCR beta V gene segment acted as functional or pseudogenic. Donor age, sex, ethnicity and CMV serostatus were compiled together with the repertoire data. In a later genetic analysis, genome-wide SNP genotypes for 398 of the 666 donors were used, and that subset was treated as a discovery cohort. All discovery cohort repertoires had been generated using a single sequencing platform. Class I and class II HLA loci were covered by the typing at four-digit resolution. Typing coverage differed by locus: A, B, C, DRB1 and DQB1 were typed in about 620-640 donors, DQA1 in approximately 520, DPA1 in 606, and DPB1 in just under 490. Because of strong linkage in the cohort, roughly five DR-DQ haplotypes were treated as single units for association and clustering. Among 350 to 400 genotyped donors of the cohort, an average of approximately 240,000 unique TCR beta nucleotide sequences were sequenced per donor, 15% to 20% of them non-productive.

Overall results and qualifications from the work: Most CMV-associated TCR beta chains appeared to be HLA-restricted in a later analysis, and the HLA associations seemed to be driven largely by CMV exposure. The presence/absence analyses assumed that sequencing depth was roughly uniform across donors, and that assumption may not be true. In vitro tests confirmed that three of the cytomegalovirus-associated TCR beta chains recognize cytomegalovirus antigens. The classifier was reported to diagnose cytomegalovirus status with high specificity and sensitivity in both the original and validation cohorts. A group of highly shared sequence variants was considered likely to be a technical artifact of the sequencing pipeline. Specific HLA alleles were associated with 15,000 to 20,000 TCR beta sequences at a false discovery rate of 0.05 in a later analysis. The authors suggested that the approach could potentially be generalized to other disease states and immunological phenotypes. According to a later analysis, parvovirus B19, influenza, CMV and Epstein-Barr virus appeared linked to several top co-occurrence clusters. The study gave a list of 150 to 200 TCR beta chains associated with cytomegalovirus. When HLA alleles, especially DR and DQ, strongly co-occurred, TCR associations were difficult to assign to individual alleles. Broadly in line with IMGT annotations, most TCR beta V segments showed up in productive rearrangements about 87% or about 30% of the time in an earlier analysis of 587 of the donors. Compared with the roughly 720-donor mean, donors in an Asian-associated ancestry cluster had fewer N-insertions in productive TCRs, according to a later genetic analysis. A later analysis found that HLA-associated TCR beta chains were more clonally expanded and had lower generation probabilities than equally common non-associated chains. The earlier analysis of around 600 of the donors excluded around 17 rarely observed V segments, including chromosome 9 orphons, because counts were too low. An association between a missense DCLRE1C variant and V-gene and J-gene trimming of TCR beta chains was found in a later genetic analysis and replicated in an independent cohort. While some public TCRs were present in many individuals, most TCR sequences turned up only very rarely across donors. A later analysis found that TCR association rates varied across HLA loci, with DRB1 alleles showing the most associated TCRs and HLA-C alleles the fewest. Correlated functional status among segregating V segments might reflect linkage disequilibrium, but an unknown experimental factor could not be ruled out. Some IMGT-functional V segments, including TRBV6-2 and TRBV6-3, could not be distinguished by the 87-base-pair reads and were therefore excluded. Because HLA typing was missing for some donors at each locus, association tests included only the typed subset. A further reported finding was that TCR beta sequences accurately predicted the HLA-A and HLA-B alleles for most subjects in the first cohort. Only TCR beta chains were sequenced in this cohort, and the absence of alpha or paired-chain data limited detectable features. The only immune exposure information available for the cohort was CMV serostatus.

Regarding this clone: Which antigen it targets is not known. The input lacks base qualities; no much larger clone sits a single base away.

The germline V gene (reference sequence) yields LNHDA for CDR1 and SQIVND for CDR2. Including cysteine and phenylalanine, the CDR3 has 12 amino acids. Only CDR3 DNA remains: 36 bases, in frame from the first base. The germline V and J ends show losses of 4 bases and 9 bases respectively, and no gene match explains 3 bases of the junction. In total, 666 healthy bone marrow donors made up the cohort. At the time of sampling, every cohort member was nominally healthy, though immune exposures that went unrecorded were likely present. The donor was CMV seropositive and was included in the group of 270 or so seropositive cohort members. Each donor provided a peripheral blood sample, and peripheral blood mononuclear cells were used for TCR beta sequencing. Genomic DNA extraction from the blood cell samples was performed with the Qiagen DNeasy Blood Extraction Kit. The library was prepared using the immunoSEQ multiplex PCR assay. For the multiplex PCR, a mixture combining 60 forward primers for TCR Vbeta segments and 13 reverse primers for TCR Jbeta segments was used. The CDR3 region of rearranged TCR beta genes was amplified from genomic DNA with a multiplex PCR assay. The Illumina HiSeq System was used to sequence the amplified TCR beta libraries as 87-base-pair reads. As for how the authors treated the data: A later analysis counted approximately 84 million unique TCR beta chains across the 666 repertoires, and approximately 11 million of these chains were shared by at least two donors. To remove PCR and sequencing errors, raw reads were error-corrected and collapsed into unique sequences using a nearest-neighbor algorithm that merged closely related sequences. CDR3 sequences were aligned to IMGT reference sequences to assign V, D and J gene segments. Each retained sequence needed at least a six-nucleotide match to both a V gene segment and a J gene segment. A rearrangement counted as productive if the CDR3 had no stop codons and remained in frame with V and J, and every other rearrangement counted as non-productive. CDR3 was defined by IMGT convention, running from the second conserved V-encoded cysteine to the conserved J-encoded phenylalanine. In an earlier analysis of around 570 of the donors, sequences lacking an unambiguous match to a single V gene segment were excluded. An earlier analysis of about 600 of the donors called V segments functional above 56.7% productive rearrangements and segregating when the between-donor standard deviation exceeded 5%. A statistical classification framework was developed to diagnose cytomegalovirus status using the catalog of TCR beta chain sequences. V and J gene assignment, in a later analysis, came from comparing TCR nucleotide sequences with IMGT/GENE-DB human TR gene sequences. The TCRdist pipeline was used in a later analysis to assign CDR3 sequences and most-parsimonious VDJ recombination scenarios. A later analysis defined each TCR beta chain by its CDR3 amino acid sequence plus V-gene family, and excluded reads lacking a unique V-gene family. In a later analysis, around 650 highly shared, low-generation-probability nucleotide sequences were removed to address suspected cross-contamination and a sequencing artifact. For each public chain, a later analysis derived a clonal expansion index from normalized ranks of inferred template counts within each repertoire. In a later analysis, generation probabilities were computed with a VDJ recombination model fitted to out-of-frame rearrangements, and the resulting probabilities were checked against IGoR. Hypergeometric tests were used in a later analysis to score TCR-TCR, TCR-HLA and TCR-CMV co-occurrence, with a repertoire-size bias correction applied to the TCR pairs. A later analysis estimated false discovery rates by permuting HLA or CMV assignments 20 times. A later analysis grouped co-occurring TCRs with DBSCAN, adding TCRdist sequence similarity when clustering within HLA-allele-positive subsets. Repertoires with fewer than 30,000 or more than 120,000 public chains were left out of co-occurrence clustering, as were about five repertoires with anomalous nucleotide sharing. The immuneACCESS repertoire file appears here via TCRdb, limited to in-frame rearrangements. These files lack a portion of the clones; in checked studies, under half of the deficit traces to unresolved V genes, and the cause of the others is not known. V, J and clone size were drawn from that table, and D and trimming were deduced from the DNA. Counted in this sample were over 80,000 clones; around 74% of them appeared once. The ten largest clones capture roughly 3% of the sample.

The clonotype originates from a female donor in good health and CMV-seropositive. Rearrangement joined TRBV19 to TRBJ1-1; 9 junctional bases match TRBD1. Sequencing used PBMCs. The CDR3 has the sequence CASSRTGDQAFF. The nucleotide sequence is given as TGTGCCAGTAGTAGGACAGGGGATCAAGCTTTCTTT.